These 31 T cell receptor beta chains were all obtained from the same sample, sequenced in a study of cytomegalovirus exposure and HLA in healthy donors. Primers included in the PCR were 60 Vbeta and 13 Jbeta primers. Sequenced by immunoSEQ multiplex PCR; TCRdb stores in-frame clones only, minus some. The sample lists around 200,000 clones; 70% to 80% were seen once. Sequenced input: PBMCs. These receptors originate from a woman aged 55-69 years in good health and CMV-seropositive.

The chain carries TRBV4-3 and TRBJ2-7; D possibly corresponds to TRBD2 (6 bases). This CDR3 region has 15 residues. The germline V and J ends were trimmed by 4 bases and 4 bases, with 17 bases remaining between them. The germline V gene encodes CDR1 LGHNA and CDR2 YSLEER. DNA for the CDR3: TGCGCCAGCAGCCGGGGCCGGGACTTCATATACGAGCAGTACTTC. Its protein product is CASSRGRDFIYEQYF.

The chain recombines TRBV7-8 with TRBJ1-5; weak D call: TRBD1 (6 bases). The CDR3 loop spans 16 amino acids. Germline V CDR1 and CDR2: SGHVS, FQNEAQ. Deletions cut 1 base from V and 1 base from J, with 11 bases between. CDR3 coding DNA: TGTGCCAGCAGCTTAGTAGGGCAGGGGAGCAATCAGCCCCAGCATTTT. It encodes CASSLVGQGSNQPQHF.

This clone was recorded only once. The chain employs TRBV28 and TRBJ2-7; 10 bases line up with TRBD2. After removal of 1 base from V and 3 bases from J, the junction contained 6 bases not matched to a gene. The CDR3 has 16 amino acids. Germline-derived CDR1 and CDR2 are MDHEN and SYDVKM. In DNA form, the CDR3 reads TGTGCCAGCAGTTTATCTTCTAGCGGGGGTTTCTACGAGCAGTACTTC. Translated: CASSLSSSGGFYEQYF.

The rearrangement uses TRBV28 and TRBJ1-2, with 9 bases identical to TRBD1. Germline trimming cut 8 bases from V and 0 bases from J; bases unmatched to any gene: 4. This CDR3 comprises 14 residues. Germline V gene data show CDR1 as MDHEN and CDR2 as SYDVKM. The CDR3 DNA reads as TGTGCCAGCGCGGGACAGGGTGCTAACTATGGCTACACCTTC. Translation: CASAGQGANYGYTF.

This clone was detected only a few times. The chain is built from TRBV5-1 and TRBJ2-3, with TRBD1 as a possible D gene (7 bases). Per the germline V gene, CDR1 is SGHRS and CDR2 is YFSETQ. Trimming took off 2 bases at V and 3 bases at J, with 10 bases between the two ends. The CDR3 extends over 14 amino acids. Here the CDR3 DNA reads TGCGCCAGCAGCTTCCAGGGGGGTACAGATACGCAGTATTTT. As protein: CASSFQGGTDTQYF.

The chain combines TRBV9 with TRBJ2-5; 7 nucleotides align to TRBD2. The CDR3 consists of 15 residues. Losses at the gene ends were 3 bases for V and 2 bases for J; bases not matched to a gene: 7. Germline CDR1 SGDLS, CDR2 YYNGEE. This CDR3 is CASSDLGTTQETQYF. CDR3 DNA: TGTGCCAGCAGCGACCTCGGGACTACTCAAGAGACCCAGTACTTC.

V usage is TRBV27 and J usage is TRBJ1-1; TRBD1 might be the D (6 bases). The CDR3 totals 15 residues. CDR1 is MNHEY, CDR2 SMNVEV, per germline (reference sequence). V dropped 1 base and J dropped 3 bases, with 12 bases sitting between them. CDR3 bases: TGTGCCAGCAGTTTATGGGGGCTGAGGGACACTGAAGCTTTCTTT. Its protein product is CASSLWGLRDTEAFF.

This clone came up once. The J gene is TRBJ2-7, the V gene TRBV2; D ambiguous. V was shortened by 3 bases and J by 3 bases, with 6 bases between the two germline ends. The CDR3 is 12 residues long. CDR1 SNHLY and CDR2 FYNNEI come from the germline V gene. The CDR3: CASSEQRYEQYF. The CDR3 DNA sequence: TGTGCCAGCAGTGAGCAGCGCTACGAGCAGTACTTC.

This clone was seen a handful of times. The V and J genes are TRBV28 and TRBJ1-1, with 7 positions matching TRBD1. After removal of 10 bases from V and 1 base from J, the junction contained 3 bases not matched to a gene. The CDR3 spans 12 residues. Germline-derived CDR1 and CDR2 are MDHEN and SYDVKM. The DNA for the CDR3 is TGTGCCACAGGGGGGCCGAACACTGAAGCTTTCTTT. This gives the protein CATGGPNTEAFF.

The chain is built from TRBV2 and TRBJ2-4; TRBD2 might be the D (6 bases). CDR1 and CDR2 from the germline V gene are SNHLY and FYNNEI. V shed 7 bases and J shed 2 bases, with 9 bases lying between them. The CDR3 contains 13 residues. CDR3 region: CASKGGTKNIQYF. In DNA form, the CDR3 reads TGTGCCAGCAAAGGAGGGACCAAAAACATTCAGTACTTC.

This clone turned up a few times. This chain joins TRBV4-3 and TRBJ1-6, with a weak D call TRBD1 (6 bases). The germline V gene has CDR1 LGHNA and CDR2 YSLEER. Between the trimmed V and J ends, which lost 3 bases and 1 base, there was a span of 10 bases. The CDR3 contains 16 residues. CDR3 loop: CASSQNRDSYNSPLHF. The CDR3 nucleotides read TGCGCCAGCAGCCAGAACAGGGATTCCTATAATTCACCCCTCCACTTT.

The chain couples TRBV6-5 to TRBJ2-2, with D perhaps matching TRBD1 (6 bases). The CDR3 totals 13 residues. V lost 7 bases and J 6 bases, leaving 12 bases between the germline ends. Germline V CDR1 and CDR2: MNHEY, SVGAGI. CDR3 in DNA: TGTGCCAGCAAGCTACAGGGACCCGGGGAGCTGTTTTTT. Translation: CASKLQGPGELFF.

A few counts support this clone. The rearrangement joins TRBV28 to TRBJ2-5, with 8 positions matching TRBD2. CDR1 is MDHEN and CDR2 is SYDVKM in the germline V gene. This CDR3 is 19 amino acids long. V dropped 6 bases and J dropped 4; count of bases not matched to a gene: 22. The CDR3 nucleotides are TGTGCCAGCAGCAATGTCCCTTTTAGCGGGGCTTACCAGGGAGAGACCCAGTACTTC. This codes for CASSNVPFSGAYQGETQYF.

Notes on this clone: The junction and the germline gene differ at one end; a read error may be behind it. The chain is built from TRBV7-2 and TRBJ2-4; D is ambiguous. Germline V lookup: CDR1 SGHTA, CDR2 FQGNSA. This CDR3 has 14 residues. The CDR3 loop is CASSLAEAKNSQYF. The CDR3 DNA reads TGTGCCAGCAGCTTAGCCGAAGCCAAAAACAGTCAGTACTTC.

This clone was observed a single time. The rearrangement links TRBV18 to TRBJ1-2; 9 bases are a match to TRBD1. There are 14 residues in the CDR3. CDR1 is KGHSH and CDR2 is LQKENI in the germline V gene. J gave up 7 bases and V 3 bases, and 6 bases lay outside the gene matches. The CDR3 region is CASSPGQGSSGYTF. The CDR3 DNA follows: TGTGCCAGCTCACCGGGACAGGGTTCGTCTGGCTACACCTTC.

The rearrangement joins TRBV18 to TRBJ1-6; 9 bases are shared with TRBD1. CDR1 is KGHSH, CDR2 LQKENI, per germline. Trimming took 1 base from V and 7 from J; bases not matched to a gene: 5. This CDR3 spans 16 amino acids. CDR3 nucleotide sequence: TGTGCCAGCTCACCACGGGGGACAGGGTTCAATTCACCCCTCCACTTT. It encodes CASSPRGTGFNSPLHF.

This CDR3 reads CASSPTSGFGNQPQHF. The CDR3 bases are TGTGCCAGCAGCCCTACATCAGGGTTCGGGAATCAGCCCCAGCATTTT. The J gene is TRBJ1-5, the V gene TRBV27; perhaps TRBD1 as D (5 bases). Per the germline V gene, CDR1 is MNHEY and CDR2 is SMNVEV (reference sequence). V lost 6 bases to trimming and J lost 4 bases, with 19 bases between them. The CDR3 is 16 residues long.

V usage is TRBV9 and J usage is TRBJ1-3; possibly TRBD1 for D (6 bases). V was trimmed by 0 bases and J by 0 bases, leaving 16 bases between them. There are 18 residues in the CDR3. Germline lookup yields CDR1 SGDLS and CDR2 YYNGEE. The CDR3 DNA reads as TGTGCCAGCAGCGTAGCTACAGCGGGACACAACTCTGGAAACACCATATATTTT. The encoded protein is CASSVATAGHNSGNTIYF.

The chain carries TRBV6-5 and TRBJ2-1; 7 bases match TRBD1. Germline V gene sequence: CDR1 MNHEY, CDR2 SVGAGI. With 2 bases clipped from V and 5 bases from J, the junction kept 3 bases outside the gene matches. The CDR3 has 14 residues. The CDR3 spells CASSYRGQDNEQFF. DNA of the CDR3: TGTGCCAGCAGTTACAGGGGGCAGGACAATGAGCAGTTCTTC.

This clone was detected a few times. The CDR3 protein is CASSQGVGGKDAFF. As DNA, the CDR3 is TGTGCCAGCAGCCAAGGGGTGGGGGGGAAAGATGCTTTCTTT. The chain carries TRBV7-8 and TRBJ1-1; D might be TRBD1 (5 bases). Germline V CDR1 and CDR2: SGHVS, FQNEAQ. The CDR3 extends over 14 amino acids. Trimming took 5 bases from V and 11 from J, leaving 21 bases between them.

This clone was detected a few times. The V gene is TRBV6-6, the J gene TRBJ2-1; TRBD1 matches 9 bases. Germline assignment: CDR1 MNHNY and CDR2 SVGAGI (reference sequence). The ends lost 5 bases at V and 4 bases at J; junction bases unmatched: 6. The length of the CDR3 is 15 residues. In DNA form, the CDR3 reads TGTGCCAGCAGTCTAGGACAGGGGACTTACAATGAGCAGTTCTTC. Translating gives CASSLGQGTYNEQFF.

This chain links TRBV27 with TRBJ2-1, with D tentatively TRBD1 (6 bases). This CDR3 has 15 amino acids. The germline gives CDR1 MNHEY, CDR2 SMNVEV (reference sequence). The germline V and J ends were trimmed by 3 bases and 9 bases, with 18 bases remaining between them. The CDR3 DNA reads TGTGCCAGCAGTTTCGGCCAGGGGTTAGTGGGTGAGCAGTTCTTC. Its protein product is CASSFGQGLVGEQFF.

This chain connects TRBV5-4 to TRBJ2-2; 10 bases line up with TRBD2. The ends lost 1 base at V and 1 base at J; junction bases unmatched: 1. This CDR3 contains 16 residues. Germline V CDR1 and CDR2: SGHNT, YYREEE (reference sequence). The CDR3 protein is CASSLLAGGNTGELFF. In nucleotides, the CDR3 is TGTGCCAGCAGCTTGTTAGCGGGGGGGAACACCGGGGAGCTGTTTTTT.

This clone showed up just a few times. The chain employs TRBV6-5 and TRBJ1-6, with 8 bases that match TRBD1. CDR1 and CDR2 from the germline V gene are MNHEY and SVGAGI. V gave up 0 bases and J gave up 8 bases; unmatched junction bases: 3. The CDR3 contains 15 residues. CDR3 loop: CASSYSQDRDSPLHF. The CDR3 nucleotides are TGTGCCAGCAGTTACTCGCAGGACAGGGATTCACCCCTCCACTTT.

In regard to this clone: One end of the junction does not line up with germline, which may come from a read error. As DNA, the CDR3 is TGTGCCAGCAGTGAAGTGGTTATCGACAGGGGATCCTTC. The encoded protein is CASSEVVIDRGSF. The chain combines TRBV6-1 with TRBJ2-4; TRBD1 agrees at 8 bases. Germline-derived CDR1 and CDR2 are MNHNS and SASEGT. The CDR3 is 13 amino acids.

A single count supports this clone. This chain links TRBV27 with TRBJ2-6; 7 nucleotides match TRBD1. V lost 0 bases to trimming and J lost 2 bases; unmatched junction nucleotides: 1. This CDR3 is built from 16 residues. CDR1 and CDR2 (germline): MNHEY, SMNVEV (reference sequence). The CDR3 DNA reads TGTGCCAGCAGTTTATCTCAGGGGGCTGGGGCCAACGTCCTGACTTTC. As protein: CASSLSQGAGANVLTF.

The chain carries TRBV19 and TRBJ2-5, with 8 bases fitting TRBD1. The CDR3 has 17 residues. V gave up 1 base and J gave up 5 bases; unmatched junction bases: 12. Per the germline V gene, CDR1 is LNHDA and CDR2 is SQIVND (reference sequence). CDR3 bases: TGTGCCAGTAGTATAGGAGCAGGGGGCGCTGGTAGGGAGACCCAGTACTTC. Translating gives CASSIGAGGAGRETQYF. Full variable domain (remainder filled in from reference TRBV19 and TRBJ2-5): DGGITQSPKYLFRKEGQNVTLSCEQNLNHDAMYWYRQDPGQGLRLIYYSQIVNDFQKGDIAEGYSVSREKKESFPLTVTSAQKNPTAFYLCASSIGAGGAGRETQYFGPGTRLLVL.

The CDR3 region is CASSLQAETQYF. The CDR3, as DNA: TGTGCCAGCAGCTTACAAGCGGAGACCCAGTACTTC. This sequence joins TRBV7-9 and TRBJ2-5, with no clear D. V was cut by 2 bases and J by 5 bases, with 6 bases left in between. CDR1 and CDR2 (germline): SEHNR, FQNEAQ (reference sequence). The CDR3 loop spans 12 amino acids.

The rearrangement joins TRBV7-2 to TRBJ2-1; 7 nucleotides line up with TRBD2. The CDR3 is made up of 15 amino acids. The J segment lost 5 bases and the V segment lost 2 bases, leaving 6 bases of the junction unmatched. The germline CDR1 and CDR2 sequences are SGHTA and FQGNSA. CDR3 region: CASSLYRGVNNEQFF. The CDR3 nucleotides read TGTGCCAGCAGCTTATACCGGGGGGTCAACAATGAGCAGTTCTTC.

The CDR3 DNA sequence: TGTGCCAGCTCACCTCTGGACACACGAGGAGCTTCACCCCTCCACTTT. This translates into CASSPLDTRGASPLHF. The chain uses TRBV18 and TRBJ1-6; possibly TRBD1 for D (5 bases). Germline CDR1 reads KGHSH; CDR2 reads LQKENI. V was clipped by 3 bases and J by 9 bases, with 18 bases between them. The CDR3 consists of 16 residues.

The chain uses TRBV2 and TRBJ2-7; D possibly corresponds to TRBD1 (5 bases). This CDR3 region has 15 residues. Per germline, CDR1 SNHLY and CDR2 FYNNEI. The V end lost 2 bases, the J end lost 0 bases, and 11 bases lay between the germline ends. CDR3 in amino acids: CASSELRQGSYEQYF. The CDR3 coding sequence is TGTGCCAGCAGTGAACTTAGGCAGGGCTCCTACGAGCAGTACTTC.